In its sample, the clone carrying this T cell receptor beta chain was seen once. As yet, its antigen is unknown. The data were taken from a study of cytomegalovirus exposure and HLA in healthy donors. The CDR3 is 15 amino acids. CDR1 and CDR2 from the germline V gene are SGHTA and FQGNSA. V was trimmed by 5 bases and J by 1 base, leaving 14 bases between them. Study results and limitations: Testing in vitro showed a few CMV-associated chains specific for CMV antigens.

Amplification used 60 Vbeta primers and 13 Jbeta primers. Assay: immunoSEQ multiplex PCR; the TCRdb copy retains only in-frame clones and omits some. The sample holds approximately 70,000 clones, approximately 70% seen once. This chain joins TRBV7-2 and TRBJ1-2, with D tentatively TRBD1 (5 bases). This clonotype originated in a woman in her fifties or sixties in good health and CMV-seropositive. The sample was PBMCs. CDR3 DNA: TGTGCCAGCAGCCTTCAACCGACAGTTAACTATGGCTACACCTTC. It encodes CASSLQPTVNYGYTF.